This passage covers 2 T cell receptor beta chains from one sample sequenced in a study of blood T cell repertoires in COVID-19. Generated by immunoSEQ multiplex PCR, the TCRdb table keeps only in-frame clones and is missing some. The sample holds around 70,000 clones, 85% to 90% seen once. Sample: peripheral blood. Receptors were obtained from a woman aged 80 or over with active or convalescent COVID-19.

The count of this clone is one. This chain links TRBV18 with TRBJ2-5; D is undetermined. The CDR3 sequence is 12 residues long. Germline CDR1 and CDR2: KGHSH and LQKENI. V lost 6 bases and J 0 bases, leaving 5 bases between the germline ends. The DNA of the CDR3 is TGTGCCAGCTCCCTCTACCAAGAGACCCAGTACTTC. It is translated as CASSLYQETQYF. Full variable domain (rest looked up from reference TRBV18 and TRBJ2-5): NAGVMQNPRHLVRRRGQEARLRCSPMKGHSHVYWYRQLPEEGLKFMVYLQKENIIDESGMPKERFSAEFPKEGPSILRIQQVVRGDSAAYFCASSLYQETQYFGPGTRLLVL.

The CDR3 region has the DNA TGTGCCAGCAGTTATCCCCGAGAGACCCAGTACTTC. Translation gives CASSYPRETQYF. The chain recombines TRBV6-6 with TRBJ2-5; D not resolved. CDR1 is MNHNY, CDR2 SVGAGI, per germline (reference sequence). The CDR3 is 12 residues long. The V and J ends lost 3 bases and 4 bases respectively, with 6 bases between them.